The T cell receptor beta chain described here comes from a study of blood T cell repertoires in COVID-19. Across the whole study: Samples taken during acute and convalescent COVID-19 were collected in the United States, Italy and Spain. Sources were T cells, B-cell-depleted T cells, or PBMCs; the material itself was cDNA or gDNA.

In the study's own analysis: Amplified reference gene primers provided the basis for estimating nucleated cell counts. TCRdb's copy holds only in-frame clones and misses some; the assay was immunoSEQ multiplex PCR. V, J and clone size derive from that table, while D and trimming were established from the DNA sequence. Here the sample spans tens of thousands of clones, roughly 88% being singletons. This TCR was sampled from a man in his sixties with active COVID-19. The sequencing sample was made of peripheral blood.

Here the CDR3 DNA reads TGTGCCAGCAGGTCCCGGCTAGCCGGGCCCATTTACGAGCAGTACTTC. It translates to CASRSRLAGPIYEQYF. The gene calls are TRBV27 and TRBJ2-7; TRBD2 is a possible D gene (5 bases). CDR1 is MNHEY and CDR2 is SMNVEV in the germline V gene (reference sequence). The CDR3 is 16 amino acids. Trimming took off 6 bases at V and 4 bases at J, with 22 bases between the two ends.